This T cell receptor beta chain was captured in a study of T cell responses to AZD1222 COVID-19 vaccine. The CDR3 runs 12 residues. CDR1 and CDR2 from the germline V gene are SGHNT and YYREEE (reference sequence). Trimming cost V 4 bases and J 10 bases, with 12 bases left between them. Sequencing was performed with immunoSEQ multiplex PCR; in TCRdb, only in-frame clones are kept and a portion is missing. The sample holds about 180,000 clones, 90% to 95% seen once. V and J are TRBV5-4 and TRBJ2-1; D is unresolved. This clonotype originated in an adult in good health. Sample: peripheral blood, taken on day 0 of AZD1222 vaccination. CDR3 sequence (DNA): TGTGCCAGCAGCCTTCGTGTGGGAGAGCAGTTCTTC. This sequence encodes CASSLRVGEQFF. The full variable domain, completed using reference TRBV5-4 and TRBJ2-1, is ETGVTQSPTHLIKTRGQQVTLRCSSQSGHNTVSWYQQALGQGPQFIFQYYREEENGRGNFPPRFSGLQFPNYSSELNVNALELDDSALYLCASSLRVGEQFFGPGTRLTVL.